Below are 16 T cell receptor beta chains sequenced from a single sample in a study of T-cell reconstitution after alpha-beta-depleted transplantation in children. A TCRbeta library incorporating unique molecular identifiers was prepared. TCRdb itself ran the PCR reads through MiXCR, one entry per CDR3 protein. The sample has about 420,000 distinct CDR3 sequences, 16% seen once. This specimen consisted of PBMCs, mostly from graft donor cells, obtained 360 days after TCRalphabeta/CD19-depleted stem cell transplant. The receptors shown here come from a boy younger than two who had a stem cell transplant for Wiskott-Aldrich syndrome, so the T cells may come from the graft donor.

The J gene is TRBJ2-4, the V gene TRBV7-9; D is unclear. V was clipped by 5 bases and J by 0 bases, with 5 bases between them. Germline-derived CDR1 and CDR2 are SEHNR and FQNEAQ (reference sequence). CDR3 length: 13 residues. CDR3 sequence: CASSPVAKNIQYF. CDR3 DNA sequence: TGTGCCAGCAGCCCGGTAGCCAAAAACATTCAGTACTTC.

This clonotype was picked up many times. CDR3 sequence: CSAYLETQYF. CDR3 nucleotides: TGCAGTGCTTACCTAGAGACCCAGTACTTC. V and J are TRBV20-1 and TRBJ2-5; D is uncertain. The CDR3 has 10 amino acids. V lost 5 bases and J 4 bases, leaving 5 bases between the germline ends. Germline-derived CDR1 and CDR2 are DFQATT and SNEGSKA (reference sequence).

The chain links TRBV20-1 to TRBJ2-1, with D possibly matching TRBD1 (5 bases). Per the germline V gene, CDR1 is DFQATT and CDR2 is SNEGSKA (reference sequence). The V and J ends lost 1 base and 10 bases respectively, with 11 bases between them. The CDR3 spans 12 residues. CDR3 residues: CSARGVRGEQFF. The CDR3 DNA follows: TGCAGTGCTAGAGGAGTTAGGGGAGAGCAGTTCTTC.

This clonotype was seen many times. V and J are TRBV10-3 and TRBJ2-1; 14 nucleotides line up with TRBD2. The V gene's germline CDR1 is ENHRY and CDR2 SYGVKD. Germline trimming cut 4 bases from V and 7 bases from J; bases unmatched to any gene: 0. This CDR3 is built from 14 residues. The CDR3 is CAISGLAGGNEQFF. In nucleotides, the CDR3 is TGTGCCATCAGTGGACTAGCGGGGGGGAATGAGCAGTTCTTC.

This clonotype was seen a few times. The chain uses TRBV29-1 and TRBJ2-7; 10 bases are shared with TRBD1. Germline V gene data show CDR1 as SQVTM and CDR2 as ANQGSEA. The V gene end was trimmed by 6 bases and the J gene end by 4 bases; junction bases not matched to a gene: 6. The CDR3 has 13 residues. CDR3 sequence (DNA): TGCAGCGTGATGGGACAGGGGATGTACGAGCAGTACTTC. Translating gives CSVMGQGMYEQYF.

This clonotype turned up a few times. The gene calls are TRBV12-3 or TRBV12-4 and TRBJ2-5; D is unclear. Trimming pared 7 bases from V and 5 bases from J, leaving 11 bases between. CDR3 length: 12 amino acids. The CDR3 region has the DNA TGTGCCAGCATCCCCTCGGGTGAGACCCAGTACTTC. Residues: CASIPSGETQYF.

The genes are TRBV20-1 and TRBJ1-5; 8 bases fit TRBD1. Germline CDR1 is DFQATT and CDR2 is SNEGSKA (reference sequence). The CDR3 has 16 amino acids. The ends lost 0 bases at V and 6 bases at J; junction bases unmatched: 10. The CDR3 DNA is TGCAGTGCTAGAGATCTTAACGGACAGGGAAGTCAGCCCCAGCATTTT. Amino acid sequence: CSARDLNGQGSQPQHF.

Comments on this clonotype: Germline and junction disagree at one end, which may indicate a read error. The chain has TRBV5-1 and TRBJ2-7, with D perhaps TRBD1 or TRBD2 (5 bases each). The CDR3 loop spans 12 amino acids. Germline CDR1 SGHRS, CDR2 YFSETQ. The CDR3 reads CASSGGGYGQYF. The CDR3 DNA is TGCGCCAGCAGCGGTGGGGGTTACGGGCAGTACTTC.

J is TRBJ2-7 and V is TRBV28, with 7 nucleotides matching TRBD1. Trimming took 6 bases from V and 8 from J; bases not matched to a gene: 13. CDR1 and CDR2 (germline): MDHEN, SYDVKM. This CDR3 has 14 residues. The CDR3 loop is CASSTTGQVVKQYF. DNA of the CDR3: TGTGCCAGCAGCACTACCGGACAGGTCGTGAAGCAGTACTTC.

Only a few counts were recorded for this clonotype. This chain connects TRBV6-5 to TRBJ2-5, with a possible D match to TRBD2 (6 bases). From germline, CDR1 is MNHEY and CDR2 SVGAGI. This CDR3 is built from 14 residues. Deletions cut 5 bases from V and 2 bases from J, with 12 bases between. Here the CDR3 reads CASSNRDFQETQYF. CDR3 DNA sequence: TGTGCCAGCAGTAACCGGGACTTTCAAGAGACCCAGTACTTC.

The rearrangement links TRBV29-1 to TRBJ2-5, with D possibly being TRBD1 or TRBD2 (5 bases each). V was clipped by 5 bases and J by 5 bases, with 12 bases between them. The CDR3 length is 12 residues. Germline V lookup: CDR1 SQVTM, CDR2 ANQGSEA. The CDR3, as DNA: TGCAGCGTTCTGGGACCGGGGGAGACCCAGTACTTC. Translating it yields CSVLGPGETQYF.

This clonotype was observed a few times. The chain uses TRBV3-1 and TRBJ2-1, with D possibly TRBD2 on 6 matching bases. This CDR3 contains 14 residues. The V end was cut by 0 bases, the J end by 6 bases, with 9 bases between. Germline loops: CDR1 LGHDT, CDR2 YNNKEL (reference sequence). The CDR3 reads CASSQERRGNEQFF. CDR3 nucleotide sequence: TGTGCCAGCAGCCAAGAAAGGCGGGGCAATGAGCAGTTCTTC.

This clonotype was observed a handful of times. The gene calls are TRBV20-1 and TRBJ2-1; no definite D call. The CDR3 totals 13 residues. The germline V gene encodes CDR1 DFQATT and CDR2 SNEGSKA (reference sequence). The germline V and J ends were trimmed by 5 bases and 5 bases, with 13 bases remaining between them. CDR3 sequence (DNA): TGCAGTGCTCCCGGGTGGCCTCACAATGAGCAGTTCTTC. It is translated as CSAPGWPHNEQFF.

The CDR3 DNA reads TGTGCCAGCAGCGAGACTCATTGGGGCGAGCAGTACTTC. Translating it yields CASSETHWGEQYF. The chain uses TRBV2 and TRBJ2-7; unclear D gene. Germline-derived CDR1 and CDR2 are SNHLY and FYNNEI. This CDR3 spans 13 amino acids. Trimming cost V 6 bases and J 6 bases, with 15 bases left between them.

The J gene is TRBJ2-6, the V gene TRBV10-3; D not resolved. The V end was cut by 4 bases, the J end by 1 base, with 5 bases between. Germline V lookup: CDR1 ENHRY, CDR2 SYGVKD. The CDR3 has 14 residues. For the CDR3, the DNA is TGTGCCATCAGTGCCGTGTCTGGGGCCAACGTCCTGACTTTC. Translated, it gives CAISAVSGANVLTF.

In this sample, this clonotype turned up a few times. This chain uses TRBV11-2 with TRBJ2-1, with 7 bases matching TRBD1. J lost 3 bases, V lost 1 base, and 3 bases had no gene match. Germline V gene lookup returns CDR1 SGHAT and CDR2 FQNNGV. The CDR3 has 15 amino acids. The CDR3 DNA follows: TGTGCCAGCAGCTTAGTACAGGGGAACTACAATGAGCAGTTCTTC. Amino acid sequence: CASSLVQGNYNEQFF. The full variable domain, in which reference TRBV11-2 and TRBJ2-1 provide the parts outside the CDR3, is EAGVAQSPRYKIIEKRQSVAFWCNPISGHATLYWYQQILGQGPKLLIQFQNNGVVDDSQLPKDRFSAERLKGVDSTLKIQPAKLEDSAVYLCASSLVQGNYNEQFFGPGTRLTVL.